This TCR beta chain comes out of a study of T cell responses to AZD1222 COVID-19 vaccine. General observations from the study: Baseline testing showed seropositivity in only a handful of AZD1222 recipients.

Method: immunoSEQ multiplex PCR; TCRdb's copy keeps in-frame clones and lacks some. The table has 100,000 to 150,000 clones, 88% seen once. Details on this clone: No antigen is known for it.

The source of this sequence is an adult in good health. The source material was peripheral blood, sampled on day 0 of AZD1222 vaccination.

CDR3 amino acids: CASSYGTDNSPLHF. The CDR3 region has the DNA TGTGCCAGCAGCTACGGGACAGACAATTCACCCCTCCACTTT. The V gene is TRBV9, the J gene TRBJ1-6; TRBD1 aligns across 7 bases. CDR1 and CDR2 from the germline V gene are SGDLS and YYNGEE. CDR3 length equals 14 residues. V lost 4 bases, J lost 7 bases, and 5 bases stayed unmatched.